This T cell receptor (beta chain) was profiled in a study of beta chain features in type 1 diabetes. Study-wide results and limits: People with Type 1 diabetes carried modestly yet significantly shorter TCRB CDR3s in all four CD4+ subsets. Naive, central memory and regulatory TCRB repertoires appeared more similar among patients than healthy donors.

The study reverse transcribed the entire isolated RNA, so it sequenced expressed TCRB transcripts. Sequencing was performed with immunoSEQ multiplex PCR; in TCRdb, only in-frame clones are kept and a portion is missing. The table shows about 340,000 clones, with about 13% occurring only once. Per germline, CDR1 SGHRS and CDR2 YFSETQ. The CDR3 loop spans 13 amino acids. Trimming stripped 5 bases from V and 1 base from J, with 9 bases between. Only a few counts were recorded for this clone. Its antigen is currently unknown. Different DNA sequences within this sample yield the same CDR3. A single heparinised blood sample, averaging roughly 0.11 L, was obtained per donor. Using CD45RO/CCR7/CD25/CD127/CD95/CD27, CD4+ naive, central memory, regulatory and stem cell-like memory cells were sorted. Sorted populations all exceeded 95% purity.

The TCR originated in a woman under 30 with type 1 diabetes. The chain couples TRBV5-1 to TRBJ1-1; TRBD1 is a possible D gene (6 bases). Sequenced material: naive CD4+ T cells from blood. CDR3 in amino acids: CASRQQGNTEAFF. In DNA, the CDR3 is TGCGCCAGCAGGCAACAGGGGAACACTGAAGCTTTCTTT.